This T cell receptor (beta chain) was observed in a study of T cell responses to AZD1222 COVID-19 vaccine. Findings of the study overall: Most donors were white British and more were female, and clonal diversity was possibly underestimated. With two AZD1222 doses given, Spike-specific TCR breadth and depth both rose. Seropositive status at baseline applied to only a handful of AZD1222 recipients. Close to half of all spike-specific TCRs reportedly target regions of the variants that are unmutated.

In germline, CDR1 is SEHNR, CDR2 FQNEAQ (reference sequence). The CDR3 consists of 17 residues. V lost 1 base and J 1 base, leaving 13 bases between the germline ends. TCRdb keeps only in-frame clones here, not all; method: immunoSEQ multiplex PCR. The sample has roughly 120,000 clones, about 85% seen once; the top ten hold roughly 2.3%. Concerning this clone itself: Its target is unknown.

The receptor's source is an adult in good health. This specimen was peripheral blood, taken on day 0 of AZD1222 vaccination. The rearrangement links TRBV7-9 to TRBJ1-4; D is perhaps TRBD1 (6 bases). The CDR3, as DNA: TGTGCCAGCAGCTTAGATCCGGGGGCGGGAACTAATGAAAAACTGTTTTTT. The encoded protein is CASSLDPGAGTNEKLFF.